This TCR beta chain was documented in a study of blood T cell repertoires in COVID-19. Study at large: From the United States, Italy and Spain came samples of acute and convalescent COVID-19.

Authors' methods: Reference gene primer amplification gave estimated nucleated cell counts. The table came from immunoSEQ multiplex PCR; TCRdb's copy has only in-frame clones and leaves some out. V and J calls and clone size come straight from that table; D and trimming were deduced from the DNA. The table has approximately 240,000 clones, 82% seen once; the top ten hold 4% to 6%. The CDR3 spans 16 residues. Losses at the gene ends were 2 bases for V and 3 bases for J; bases not matched to a gene: 6. Germline assignment: CDR1 SEHNR and CDR2 FQNEAQ (reference sequence). The source of this sequence is a woman of 80 years or more with active or convalescent COVID-19. V is TRBV7-9 and J is TRBJ2-7; 11 bases agree with TRBD1. Sequencing was done on a sample of peripheral blood. The CDR3 loop is CASSLKGQGVGYEQYF. The CDR3 region has the DNA TGTGCCAGCAGCTTAAAGGGACAGGGGGTAGGCTACGAGCAGTACTTC.